This record looks at one T cell receptor (beta chain) sequence and its context. This CDR3 contains 15 residues. In germline, CDR1 is SNHLY, CDR2 FYNNEI. V lost 6 bases and J 0 bases, leaving 12 bases between the germline ends. The protocol was immunoSEQ multiplex PCR, while the TCRdb copy is restricted to in-frame clones and leaves out a portion. The data hold roughly 120,000 clones, with 80% to 95% observed a single time. The record originates from a study of control samples from healthy donors and cancer patients. Sequencing was done on a sample of blood. The TCR was taken from a woman aged 18-29 years in good health. The gene calls are TRBV2 and TRBJ1-3; D call uncertain. CDR3 DNA sequence: TGTGCCAGCAGCGTGGACCGCTACTCTGGAAACACCATATATTTT. Its translation: CASSVDRYSGNTIYF.